These T cell receptor beta chains were read from a single sample in a study of PD-1 blockade in classical Hodgkin lymphoma. Clones were sequenced by immunoSEQ multiplex PCR, and TCRdb holds only the in-frame ones, with some missing. The profile shows approximately 8,200 clones, roughly four fifths of them singletons. Sequenced here: CD4+ T cells from blood, sampled at baseline. The receptor set was obtained from a human donor with classical Hodgkin lymphoma. The CDR3 runs from the conserved cysteine through the conserved F or W.

V: TRBV6-1
J: TRBJ2-7
CDR3: CASSEAYSGPAASFYEQYF

V: TRBV18
J: TRBJ2-1
CDR3: CASSPGTRVYNEQFF

V: TRBV2
J: TRBJ2-3
CDR3: CASTGADTQYF

V: TRBV2
J: TRBJ2-3
CDR3: CASRGSHTDTQYF

V: TRBV7-8
J: TRBJ1-3
CDR3: CASSLGPGQPGSGNTIYF

V: TRBV19
J: TRBJ2-1
CDR3: CASSIGGGLAGVGEQFF

V: TRBV2
J: TRBJ2-7
CDR3: CASSKDVGEQYF

V: TRBV5-1
J: TRBJ2-7
CDR3: CASSLEGVDEQYF

V: TRBV6-1
J: TRBJ2-2
CDR3: CASVSLLGVGELFF

V: TRBV6-5
J: TRBJ2-2
CDR3: CASSLAGGLTGELFF

V: TRBV15
J: TRBJ2-7
CDR3: CATSRGGSRYEQYF

V: TRBV19
J: TRBJ2-3
CDR3: CASSGTSGSIGDTQYF

V: TRBV28
J: TRBJ2-2
CDR3: CASRRSATGELFF

V: TRBV11-2
J: TRBJ2-1
CDR3: CASSYRDTINEQFF

V: TRBV18
J: TRBJ2-3
CDR3: CASSSLTTSLSTDTQYF

V: TRBV28
J: TRBJ2-4
CDR3: CASSLSSPNIQYF

V: TRBV5-1
J: TRBJ2-7
CDR3: CASKLDAGDYEQYF

V: TRBV11-1
J: TRBJ2-1
CDR3: CASSLQGQPNEQFF

V: TRBV6-5
J: TRBJ1-1
CDR3: CASSYSWGGTTEAFF

V: TRBV29-1
J: TRBJ2-1
CDR3: CSVGVLANNEQFF

V: TRBV7-3
J: TRBJ2-2
CDR3: CASSGSTGELFF

V: TRBV6-1
J: TRBJ1-2
CDR3: CASTTDYGYTF

V: TRBV15
J: TRBJ2-4
CDR3: CATSRAPQGNSRNIQYF

V: TRBV7-2
J: TRBJ2-7
CDR3: CASSLGGRTYEQYF

V: TRBV6-6
J: TRBJ1-5
CDR3: CASSQGRGSNQPQHF

V: TRBV6-1
J: TRBJ1-1
CDR3: CASSETLMNTEAFF

V: TRBV5-5
J: TRBJ2-7
CDR3: CASSLIQGAGEQYF

V: TRBV5-5
J: TRBJ1-6
CDR3: CASSGRDGGSSYNSPLHF

V: TRBV5-6
J: TRBJ1-1
CDR3: CASGMTGSNTEAFF

V: TRBV2
J: TRBJ1-3
CDR3: CASSEPGGLSGNTIYF

V: TRBV5-3
J: TRBJ2-3
CDR3: CARSPGTSGGGPDTQYF

V: TRBV18
J: TRBJ2-7
CDR3: CASSPNLASHEQYF

V: TRBV6-1
J: TRBJ2-3
CDR3: CASSAGPTNTQYF

V: TRBV28
J: TRBJ2-7
CDR3: CASRGGVSYEQYF

V: TRBV19
J: TRBJ1-5
CDR3: CASRSGYSNQPQHF

V: TRBV11-3
J: TRBJ2-7
CDR3: CASSLRGGTNTYEQYF

V: TRBV19
J: TRBJ2-5
CDR3: CASSKVADPPRETQYF

V: TRBV14
J: TRBJ2-1
CDR3: CASSEGVGYNEQFF

V: TRBV2
J: TRBJ2-3
CDR3: CASKGTGGVGTQYF

V: TRBV7-6
J: TRBJ2-2
CDR3: CASSPRLTGELFF

V: TRBV19
J: TRBJ1-4
CDR3: CASSRTAGLPNEKLFF

V: TRBV6-1
J: TRBJ2-3
CDR3: CASSVWKTDTQYF

V: TRBV10-3
J: TRBJ1-4
CDR3: CATSEGPGRLLFF

V: TRBV5-4
J: TRBJ2-7
CDR3: CASSLEVGSYEQYF

V: TRBV6-6
J: TRBJ1-1
CDR3: CASIEGLGAFF

V: TRBV6-1
J: TRBJ1-5
CDR3: CASSGQRNQPQHF

V: TRBV30
J: TRBJ2-2
CDR3: CAWSVLTFTGELFF

V: TRBV5-1
J: TRBJ2-7
CDR3: CASSLVGEGLDEQYF

V: TRBV25-1
J: TRBJ2-5
CDR3: CASSAAGWYQETQYF

V: TRBV27
J: TRBJ1-5
CDR3: CASSLRGGNQPQHF

V: TRBV5-1
J: TRBJ2-1
CDR3: CASSFETYNEQFF

V: TRBV19
J: TRBJ1-4
CDR3: CASSTRRGGEKLFF

V: TRBV6-5
J: TRBJ1-5
CDR3: CASSSPGLPQHF

V: TRBV6-6
J: TRBJ2-5
CDR3: CASSGTTSGRAETQYF

V: TRBV6-6
J: TRBJ2-7
CDR3: CASSNLGQGTYEQYF

V: TRBV7-8
J: TRBJ1-2
CDR3: CASSLGQGGGYGYTF

V: TRBV19
J: TRBJ1-1
CDR3: CASTDRGLFTEAFF